This TCR beta chain was identified in a study of shared clonotypes between healthy human individuals (TCRdb year 2020). Context from the whole study: A few men and a couple of women, aged 18 to 49 years, made up the cohort. To increase sequencing depth and limit assay-specific biases, TCR repertoire library preparation and sequencing were carried out by different laboratories using diverse techniques. Per donor, three plates each were used for CD4 naive and CD4 memory, two for CD8 naive, and one for CD8 memory. Each donor's leukapheresis produced roughly between roughly 0.85 and 10 billion PBMCs. To estimate repertoire size and how much clonotypes are shared between individuals, the study performed deep sequencing of blood TCR repertoires from five healthy adults. General conclusions and limits of the study: Even with the large sequencing depth, rarefaction of the sorted-subset datasets indicated that sequencing was incomplete. Compared with non-shared clonotypes, the clonotypes found in all four sorted-subset donors had higher generation probabilities. Because the study included a small number of donors, the genetic and exposure-history diversity represented was limited. Sharing across several donors was observed for approximately 5% of naive CD4, under 4% of naive CD8, 2% to 2.5% of memory CD4, and over 0.3% of memory CD8 clonotypes. Sampling was restricted to blood, and TCR repertoires in tissues likely differ from the TCR repertoires found in blood. Pairwise subsampling led to the expectation that sequencing depth would affect the degree of clonotype sharing among donors. Naive subsets generally had larger estimated clonotype richness than memory subsets did.

The donors were healthy, HIV-negative adults with no recently reported acute infections or vaccinations. Only Caucasian adults living in Nashville, Tennessee, USA were represented among the donors. CD4+ T cells were enriched through magnetic negative selection, after which naive cells were positively selected on CD45RA and the remaining negative fraction served as the memory subset. Blood was collected by leukapheresis, and PBMCs were isolated by Ficoll-Histopaque density gradient centrifugation and then cryopreserved in liquid nitrogen vapor phase. Purity and quantity of every magnetically sorted T cell population were checked by analytical flow cytometry. Genomic DNA was isolated from every sorted fraction and measured by UV absorbance on a Nanodrop 2000c. There are 14 amino acids in the CDR3, from cysteine to phenylalanine inclusive. Only the CDR3 DNA is retained, 42 bases long and in frame from the first base. CDR1 and CDR2, looked up from the germline V gene (reference sequence), are SGHNT and YYREEE. Trimming costs V 4 bases and J 2 bases, and their ends lie 13 bases apart.

On this clone: The antigen it binds to is not known. Base quality data are lacking; no much larger clone is found one base away.

TCR CDR3 regions were amplified from genomic DNA by multiplex PCR using the deep immunoSEQ assay. Genomic DNA extracted from each cell subset was distributed evenly over all wells of several immunoSEQ 96-well plates, and each plate served as one replicate. For sorted subsets, approximately 190 ng genomic DNA, equal to about 30,000 T cell genomes, was loaded into each replicate PCR. Purified libraries were quantified with a Qubit 3.0 fluorometer, sized on a Bioanalyzer 2100, and re-quantified with the KAPA Library Quantification kit. A separate single-read 150-cycle Illumina NextSeq 550 flow cell was used to sequence each immunoSEQ 96-well plate. The authors processed their data as follows. The immunoSEQ output contained only junctional sequences without quality scores, so filtering could not match that applied to full-length reads. To assign V/J genes and CDR3, sequences were annotated against IMGT germline references using PyIR, a Python wrapper for IgBLAST v1.9. Any read was removed if the V/J assignment was weak (E-value above 1e-6), the CDR3 was missing, or the read contained stop codons, out-of-frame junctions, or ambiguous translated residues. V3J clonotypes were defined by identical inferred V gene, J gene, and CDR3 amino acid sequence. Percentage overlap between repertoires was calculated by dividing the number of shared unique clonotypes by the size of the smaller repertoire. Three approaches were used to assess repertoire richness: RTK rarefaction, the Chao1 estimator, and Recon v2.1 estimates of unobserved clonotypes. Generation probabilities were computed with OLGA for all TCRbeta clonotypes obtained by the gDNA method from a few donors. The table was pulled from immuneACCESS by TCRdb, which kept in-frame rearrangements only. Such tables lose some clones; where checked, under half of the loss comes from unresolved V genes, and the rest has no known cause. That table supplies the V and J calls and clone size; D and trimming were determined from the DNA. This sample gives about 2.4 million clones in total; roughly 93% of them show up just once. The leading ten clones occupy more than 0.35% of the sample.

The clonotype was recovered from a man between 18 and 29 years old in good health. Some clones in this sample may be carry-over from other donors' samples. The sample taken for sequencing was naive CD4+ T cells from PBMCs. The cell subset or site tag for this specimen amounts to: CD45RA+ positively selected. The rearrangement joined TRBV5-4 to TRBJ2-7; the D gene is perhaps TRBD1, on 6 matching bases. CDR3 loop: CASSLTGRPYEQYF. DNA sequence: TGTGCCAGCAGCCTGACAGGACGCCCCTACGAGCAGTACTTC.